This T cell receptor (beta chain) was documented in a study of T cells in Graves' hyperthyroidism and ophthalmopathy. General study results and limits: Ophthalmopathy was predicted by the model a median of about six months ahead of onset.

This clonotype occurred many times. Antigen: not known. This CDR3 comprises 15 residues. The V gene's germline CDR1 is KGHSH and CDR2 LQKENI. The V and J ends lost 2 bases and 6 bases respectively, with 13 bases between them. What was amplified from RNA transcripts were TCR beta CDR3 regions. TCR CDR3 regions were first amplified by RT-PCR with HTBI primers. TCRdb reprocessed the multiplex PCR reads via MiXCR and lists one record per CDR3 protein. The data hold more than 450,000 distinct CDR3 sequences, with around 13% observed a single time. The clonotype was recovered from a woman in her thirties or forties with Graves' hyperthyroidism. Material for sequencing was blood. This chain links TRBV18 with TRBJ2-2, with D perhaps TRBD1 or TRBD2 (5 bases each). CDR3 DNA sequence: TGTGCCAGCTCACCAATGCAGGGAGCGGCCGGGGAGCTGTTTTTT. Protein sequence: CASSPMQGAAGELFF.